Listed below are T cell receptor beta chains from one sample, sequenced in a study of OX40 agonist ivuxolimab in advanced cancers. Measured with immunoSEQ multiplex PCR; TCRdb has only the in-frame clones, and not every one. The sample lists 35,000 to 45,000 clones; roughly 92% were seen once. The sequencing used CD4+ or CD8+ T cells sorted from blood, collected in a trial of the OX40 agonist ivuxolimab. These receptors were taken from an adult with an advanced solid tumor such as melanoma, head and neck, liver or kidney cancer. Each CDR3 is given with its conserved first and last residue. Each record gives: J gene, V gene, D gene, clone size, CDR3 DNA, CDR3 protein. The D gene is left open where the match is weak. Not every row has a clone size; where given, it reads once, few, many or a size class.

>TRBJ1-2|TRBV5-6|-|-
TGTGCCAGCAGCTTCATTTTAGAAGAATATGGCTACACCTTC
CASSFILEEYGYTF
>TRBJ2-2|TRBV11-2|-|-
TGTGCCAGCAGCCAAGACAGGTCTTACACCGGGGAGCTGTTTTTT
CASSQDRSYTGELFF
>TRBJ2-1|TRBV18|-|once
TGTGCCAGCTCACCACCCGACAGCAATGAGCAGTTCTTC
CASSPPDSNEQFF
>TRBJ1-4|TRBV5-5|-|-
TGTGCCAGCAGCTTACCACAGGAAACTAATGAAAAACTGTTTTTT
CASSLPQETNEKLFF
>TRBJ2-7|TRBV10-3|-|-
TGTGCCATCAGTGAGTCGGGGGGCTCCGAGCAGTACTTC
CAISESGGSEQYF
>TRBJ1-1|TRBV13|-|-
TGTGCCAGCAGCCCCCGCGGGAGGGATGAAGCTTTCTTT
CASSPRGRDEAFF
>TRBJ2-1|TRBV7-6|-|-
TGTGCCAGCAGCTTAACCGGGGATGGTGAGCAGTTCTTC
CASSLTGDGEQFF
>TRBJ2-5|TRBV4-2|TRBD2|-
TGTGCCAGCAGCCAAGACCCCCTAGCGGGGGCCGGGAAGACCCAGTACTTC
CASSQDPLAGAGKTQYF
>TRBJ1-1|TRBV28|TRBD1|-
TGTGCCAGCAGTTTAACCGGACAGGGAACCACTGAAGCTTTCTTT
CASSLTGQGTTEAFF
>TRBJ2-6|TRBV7-8|TRBD1|-
TGTGCCAGCAGCGACCCGACAGGGGAACGCTCTGGGGCCAACGTCCTGACTTTC
CASSDPTGERSGANVLTF
>TRBJ2-7|TRBV11-2|TRBD1|-
TGTGCCAGCAGCTTAGTAGGGGGCGGTCCTGTGGTGGAGCAGTACTTC
CASSLVGGGPVVEQYF
>TRBJ2-7|TRBV6-5|TRBD1|-
TGTGCCAGCAGGGGACAGGGGTGGGAGCAGTACTTC
CASRGQGWEQYF
>TRBJ2-5|TRBV9|TRBD1|-
TGTGCCAGCAGCGTAGGGGGACAGATTCAAGAGACCCAGTACTTC
CASSVGGQIQETQYF
>TRBJ2-3|TRBV7-9|-|-
TGTGCCAGCAGCTTAGAGTTGGACCGTGGGCAGTATTTT
CASSLELDRGQYF
>TRBJ2-5|TRBV25-1|TRBD2|-
TGTGCCAGCAGTGAACTAGCGGGAGCTTATGAGACCCAGTACTTC
CASSELAGAYETQYF
>TRBJ1-2|TRBV30|-|-
TGTGCCTGGAGCGCCCTGGGGGCTGGCTACACCTTC
CAWSALGAGYTF
>TRBJ2-3|TRBV5-6|TRBD2|-
TGTGCCAGCAGCCTGTTGGGAGGGTTACGAGATACGCAGTATTTT
CASSLLGGLRDTQYF
>TRBJ1-4|TRBV6-5|-|once
TGTGCCAGCAGTTACTCGGCGGGAACTAATGAAAAACTGTTTTTT
CASSYSAGTNEKLFF
>TRBJ2-1|TRBV6-6|-|-
TGTGCCAGCAGTTACTCGGGTCTAAATGAGCAGTTCTTC
CASSYSGLNEQFF
>TRBJ2-7|TRBV4-1|TRBD1|-
TGCGCCAGCAGCCATGAGGACAGGGAAGGGTACGAGCAGTACTTC
CASSHEDREGYEQYF
>TRBJ2-3|TRBV2|TRBD2|-
TGTGCCAGCAGTGAAGAGCGGGGGAGCACAGATACGCAGTATTTT
CASSEERGSTDTQYF
>TRBJ2-6|TRBV6-4|TRBD2|-
TGTGCCAGCAGTGACTCGACTAGCGGGAGGGCCGAGTACTCTGGGGCCAACGTCCTGACTTTC
CASSDSTSGRAEYSGANVLTF
>TRBJ2-7|TRBV7-9|TRBD2|once
TGTGCCAGCAGCCCACCGGGGGGGTACGAGCAGTACTTC
CASSPPGGYEQYF
>TRBJ1-3|TRBV7-6|TRBD1|once
TGTGCCAGCAGCTTAGGACAGGGATCCGGAAACACCATATATTTT
CASSLGQGSGNTIYF
>TRBJ2-7|TRBV28|TRBD1|-
TGTGCCAGCATTCCCCTCGGGACAGTTCCCTACGAGCAGTACTTC
CASIPLGTVPYEQYF
>TRBJ2-1|TRBV2|TRBD2|-
TGTGCCAGCAGTGCTCCTACTAGCGGGAGTCCGGATGAGCAGTTCTTC
CASSAPTSGSPDEQFF
>TRBJ1-6|TRBV27|TRBD1|-
TGTGCCAGCAGGGCTACAGGGGGATCCTCCTATAATTCACCCCTCCACTTT
CASRATGGSSYNSPLHF
>TRBJ1-2|TRBV5-6|TRBD1|-
TGTGCCAGCAGCCCAAGGGACAGTGAGGGCTACACCTTC
CASSPRDSEGYTF
>TRBJ2-5|TRBV30|-|-
TGTGCCTGGGCGGGGGAGACCCAGTACTTC
CAWAGETQYF
>TRBJ1-3|TRBV29-1|-|-
TGCAGCGTTGAGGGCGGGGGGCGCGAAGGAAACACCATATATTTT
CSVEGGGREGNTIYF
>TRBJ2-5|TRBV11-3|-|-
TGTGCCAGCAGCTTATGGTTTAAAGAGACCCAGTACTTC
CASSLWFKETQYF
>TRBJ2-1|TRBV9|-|-
TGTGCCAGCAGCCTCGGACAGCCTAGGGATGAGCAGTTCTTC
CASSLGQPRDEQFF
>TRBJ2-5|TRBV5-6|-|-
TGTGCCAGCAGCTTAATAACCGGGACCTCCCAAGAGACCCAGTACTTC
CASSLITGTSQETQYF
>TRBJ1-3|TRBV6-5|-|-
TGTGCCAGCAGTTACTCGGGGGGGAACCCCGGAAACACCATATATTTT
CASSYSGGNPGNTIYF
>TRBJ1-1|TRBV27|TRBD1|-
TGTGCCAGCGGACAGGGGGCAGACACTGAAGCTTTCTTT
CASGQGADTEAFF
>TRBJ1-5|TRBV7-2|-|-
TGTGCCAGCAGCGTTGGCCCAGATAGCAATCAGCCCCAGCATTTT
CASSVGPDSNQPQHF
>TRBJ2-1|TRBV5-1|TRBD2|-
TGCGCCAGCAGCTGGACTAGCGGTTACAATGAGCAGTTCTTC
CASSWTSGYNEQFF
>TRBJ2-1|TRBV9|TRBD2|-
TGTGCCAGCAGCGAGGGGGTAGCGGGGCACGGGAATGAGCAGTTCTTC
CASSEGVAGHGNEQFF
>TRBJ2-3|TRBV11-3|-|-
TGTGCCAGCACCTCACCCGGGTTTGTCGGCACAGATACGCAGTATTTT
CASTSPGFVGTDTQYF
>TRBJ2-5|TRBV2|-|-
TGTGCCAGCAGTGATGGTGGCTCGCAAGAGACCCAGTACTTC
CASSDGGSQETQYF
>TRBJ2-1|TRBV11-3|TRBD1|-
TGTGCCAGCAGCCCCAGGACAGGGGGCGACTACAATGAGCAGTTCTTC
CASSPRTGGDYNEQFF
>TRBJ2-5|TRBV5-1|TRBD2|-
TGCGCCAGCAGCTTGACGGGAGCGGGGGAAAAGACCCAGTACTTC
CASSLTGAGEKTQYF
>TRBJ2-7|TRBV20-1|TRBD2|-
TGCAGTGTAGGACTAGCGAGCGAGCAGTACTTC
CSVGLASEQYF
>TRBJ2-7|TRBV7-2|-|-
TGTGCCAGCAGCTTAGGCCAGTTCCCGGACGAGCAGTACTTC
CASSLGQFPDEQYF
>TRBJ1-1|TRBV19|-|-
TGTGCCAGTAGTATAAATGAGATCACTGAAGCTTTCTTT
CASSINEITEAFF
>TRBJ2-1|TRBV5-5|-|-
TGTGCCAGCAGCTTTGGGATGGCGGCCGAGTGGAATGAGCAGTTCTTC
CASSFGMAAEWNEQFF
>TRBJ1-2|TRBV7-9|-|-
TGTGCCAGCAGCCCCGGACATTATGGCTACACCTTC
CASSPGHYGYTF
>TRBJ1-1|TRBV27|TRBD1|-
TGTGCCAGCAGTCAAGGGACAGGGTTTATGAACACTGAAGCTTTCTTT
CASSQGTGFMNTEAFF
>TRBJ2-1|TRBV2|-|-
TGTGCCAGCAAGTTGGAGGGGATGGCTGAGCAGTTCTTC
CASKLEGMAEQFF
>TRBJ1-2|TRBV5-6|TRBD1|-
TGTGCCAGCAGCTTAGGGACAGGGCACTATGGCTACACCTTC
CASSLGTGHYGYTF
>TRBJ1-1|TRBV4-1|-|-
TGCGCCAGCAGCCATTACAACGAGAACACTGAAGCTTTCTTT
CASSHYNENTEAFF
>TRBJ2-5|TRBV15|TRBD1|-
TGTGCCACCAGCGCTGAGGGACAGGGGGCGATGGAGACCCAGTACTTC
CATSAEGQGAMETQYF
>TRBJ1-5|TRBV28|-|once
TGTGCCAGCAAGTCGGGGACTCAGCCCCAGCATTTT
CASKSGTQPQHF
>TRBJ2-1|TRBV7-9|TRBD1|-
TGTGCCAGCAACTCGTGGACAGGGGGCTACAGGGAGGGTGAGCAGTTCTTC
CASNSWTGGYREGEQFF
>TRBJ2-5|TRBV6-5|TRBD2|-
TGTGCCAGCACCGCGACTAGCGGGCCCCCAGAGACCCAGTACTTC
CASTATSGPPETQYF